These 25 T cell receptor beta chains originate from one sample sequenced in a study of blood T cells in healthy people across ages. Together with a sample-barcoded 5' primer, a J-beta primer mix was included in a second PCR lasting about 6 to 11 cycles. Using its own MiXCR run on the 5' RACE reads, TCRdb lists one record per CDR3 protein. Of about 640,000 distinct CDR3 sequences detected, 45% to 65% appear once; the ten largest clones hold 30% to 45%. The sequenced sample consisted of blood. The receptors were gathered from a man in his fifties or sixties in good health.

The sample holds many counts of this clonotype. The chain links TRBV20-1 to TRBJ2-7; unclear D gene. V was cut by 0 bases and J by 4 bases, with 16 bases left in between. This CDR3 is 15 amino acids long. Per the germline V gene, CDR1 is DFQATT and CDR2 is SNEGSKA (reference sequence). The CDR3 DNA is TGCAGTGCTAGAGATTCGGCTCAGTCTGGGTACGAGCAGTACTTC. As protein: CSARDSAQSGYEQYF.

This chain links TRBV5-1 with TRBJ1-3; no firm D call. Germline CDR1 is SGHRS and CDR2 is YFSETQ. V lost 4 bases and J lost 0, with 8 bases in between. CDR3 length equals 14 residues. This CDR3 is CASSTTASGNTIYF. CDR3 DNA sequence: TGCGCCAGCAGCACGACGGCCTCTGGAAACACCATATATTTT.

The chain employs TRBV15 and TRBJ2-3; possibly TRBD1 or TRBD2 for D (6 bases each). V gave up 8 bases and J gave up 5 bases, with 17 bases separating them. Germline CDR1 and CDR2: LNHNV and YYDKDF (reference sequence). The CDR3 runs to 14 residues. The CDR3, as DNA: TGTGCCACCGCGGTGGGGGGACACATAGATACGCAGTATTTT. Translated: CATAVGGHIDTQYF. Drawing the rest from reference TRBV15 and TRBJ2-3, the complete variable domain is DAMVIQNPRYQVTQFGKPVTLSCSQTLNHNVMYWYQQKSSQAPKLLFHYYDKDFNNEADTPDNFQSRRPNTSFCFLDIRSPGLGDTAMYLCATAVGGHIDTQYFGPGTRLTVL.

The rearrangement joins TRBV4-1 to TRBJ2-3; 14 bases are a match to TRBD2. With 0 bases clipped from V and 5 bases from J, the junction kept 1 base outside the gene matches. Per the germline V gene, CDR1 is MGHRA and CDR2 is YSYEKL. This CDR3 has 16 residues. The DNA for the CDR3 is TGCGCCAGCAGCCAAGATGGGACTAGCGGGGGAGATACGCAGTATTTT. Protein product: CASSQDGTSGGDTQYF.

The rearrangement uses TRBV7-9 and TRBJ2-5; D is perhaps TRBD1 (6 bases). The germline V and J ends were trimmed by 2 bases and 5 bases, with 12 bases remaining between them. Looked up from germline, CDR1 is SEHNR and CDR2 is FQNEAQ (reference sequence). The CDR3 sequence is 14 residues long. The CDR3 nucleotides read TGTGCCAGCAGCTTATCGTCAGGGGTCGAGACCCAGTACTTC. Translation gives CASSLSSGVETQYF.

The chain carries TRBV4-1 and TRBJ2-1; unclear D gene. This CDR3 comprises 17 residues. Trimming left V 0 bases short and J 0 bases short, with 12 bases between. Germline-derived CDR1 and CDR2 are MGHRA and YSYEKL. For the CDR3, the DNA is TGCGCCAGCAGCCAAGATGACAAGCCCAGCTCCTACAATGAGCAGTTCTTC. Its protein product is CASSQDDKPSSYNEQFF.

The J gene is TRBJ1-6, the V gene TRBV4-2, with 7 nucleotides matching TRBD1. Looked up from germline, CDR1 is LGHNA and CDR2 is YNFKEQ. The V and J ends lost 4 bases and 5 bases, in that order; junction bases with no gene match: 8. The CDR3 contains 16 residues. The CDR3 loop is CASSPRGDSNNSPLHF. In nucleotides, the CDR3 is TGTGCCAGCAGCCCGCGAGGGGACAGCAATAATTCACCCCTCCACTTT.

V usage is TRBV7-2 and J usage is TRBJ1-1; a weak D match, TRBD1 (5 bases). This CDR3 is 14 amino acids long. The V end lost 3 bases, the J end lost 3 bases, and 11 bases lay between the germline ends. Germline CDR1 is SGHTA and CDR2 is FQGNSA. The CDR3 nucleotides are TGTGCCAGCAGCTTTGGGGGAAGGGACACTGAAGCTTTCTTT. This translates into CASSFGGRDTEAFF.

This clonotype was observed a handful of times. The chain joins TRBV7-9 to TRBJ1-2, with 7 bases identical to TRBD1. The ends lost 8 bases at V and 7 bases at J; junction bases unmatched: 10. The CDR3 totals 13 residues. Germline-derived CDR1 and CDR2 are SEHNR and FQNEAQ (reference sequence). DNA of the CDR3: TGTGCCAGCGAAAAGGCAGGGGGATCTGGCTACACCTTC. Translating gives CASEKAGGSGYTF.

A few counts support this clonotype. The chain carries TRBV7-2 and TRBJ2-7; 7 positions agree with TRBD1. The CDR3 spans 14 residues. Germline V gives CDR1 SGHTA, CDR2 FQGNSA. The V segment lost 6 bases and the J segment 2 bases; nucleotides outside the gene matches: 7. The CDR3 spells CASRRTGVTYEQYF. As DNA, the CDR3 is TGTGCCAGCAGGAGGACAGGAGTAACCTACGAGCAGTACTTC.

V is TRBV7-9 and J is TRBJ1-2; D remains unclear. The V and J ends lost 4 bases and 4 bases respectively, with 4 bases between them. The germline V gene encodes CDR1 SEHNR and CDR2 FQNEAQ (reference sequence). This CDR3 comprises 11 residues. CDR3 sequence reads: CASSYSYGYTF. The CDR3 DNA is TGTGCCAGCAGCTATTCCTATGGCTACACCTTC.

The CDR3 sequence: CASSLGVRYNEQFF. CDR3 coding DNA: TGTGCCAGCAGTTTAGGGGTCAGATACAATGAGCAGTTCTTC. This chain links TRBV28 with TRBJ2-1, with D hard to call. The CDR3 is 14 amino acids. V dropped 2 bases and J dropped 4 bases, with 9 bases sitting between them. Germline CDR1 is MDHEN and CDR2 is SYDVKM.

This clonotype came up a few times. The chain joins TRBV24-1 to TRBJ2-5; D may be TRBD2 (7 bases). V dropped 5 bases and J dropped 3 bases, with 18 bases sitting between them. The germline V gene has CDR1 KGHDR and CDR2 SFDVKD. This CDR3 is built from 16 residues. CDR3 sequence reads: CATSGEIGGGEETQYF. The CDR3 DNA is TGTGCCACCAGTGGAGAGATTGGGGGGGGCGAAGAGACCCAGTACTTC.

This clonotype was counted between two and nine times. The V and J genes are TRBV11-2 and TRBJ2-7; 14 bases are a match to TRBD2. The CDR3 length is 16 residues. The V segment lost 5 bases and the J segment 0 bases; nucleotides outside the gene matches: 3. The V gene's germline CDR1 is SGHAT and CDR2 FQNNGV. The CDR3 sequence is CASSPGLAGVSYEQYF. CDR3 bases: TGTGCCAGCAGCCCGGGACTAGCGGGGGTCTCCTACGAGCAGTACTTC.

Many counts were recorded for this clonotype. This CDR3 is CSAKTEQGMETQYF. The CDR3 DNA reads as TGCAGTGCTAAAACAGAACAGGGAATGGAGACCCAGTACTTC. The genes are TRBV20-1 and TRBJ2-5; weak D call: TRBD1 (6 bases). Germline CDR1 is DFQATT and CDR2 is SNEGSKA (reference sequence). This CDR3 comprises 14 residues. V shed 4 bases and J shed 5 bases, with 17 bases lying between them.

This clonotype occurred a few times. The chain carries TRBV3-1 and TRBJ1-5; unclear D gene. The germline CDR1 and CDR2 sequences are LGHDT and YNNKEL (reference sequence). Trimming removed 0 bases at V and 6 bases at J, with 9 bases between. CDR3 size: 14 residues. CDR3: CASSQDLSPQPQHF. The CDR3 DNA follows: TGTGCCAGCAGCCAAGATCTGAGCCCTCAGCCCCAGCATTTT.

The J gene is TRBJ2-6, the V gene TRBV6-6; D not resolved. This CDR3 region has 13 residues. The ends were cut back, 0 bases at V and 7 bases at J, with 4 bases in the middle. Per germline, CDR1 MNHNY and CDR2 SVGAGI (reference sequence). CDR3 nucleotides: TGTGCCAGCAGTTACTCGAGCGCCAACGTCCTGACTTTC. This sequence encodes CASSYSSANVLTF.

The chain uses TRBV3-1 and TRBJ2-7, with a weak D call TRBD2 (6 bases). CDR1 and CDR2 (germline): LGHDT, YNNKEL (reference sequence). V shed 2 bases and J shed 6 bases, with 17 bases lying between them. The length of the CDR3 is 15 residues. The CDR3 protein is CASSQWGGVSGEQYF. CDR3 sequence (DNA): TGTGCCAGCAGCCAATGGGGCGGGGTTTCGGGCGAGCAGTACTTC.

This clonotype was seen just once. This chain connects TRBV5-1 to TRBJ2-3; 14 bases align to TRBD2. Germline V gene sequence: CDR1 SGHRS, CDR2 YFSETQ. This CDR3 is 17 amino acids long. V shed 4 bases and J 6 bases; nucleotides not matched to a gene: 10. CDR3: CASSPGTSGGLWDTQYF. The CDR3 DNA reads as TGCGCCAGCAGCCCAGGGACTAGCGGGGGACTTTGGGATACGCAGTATTTT.

V gene TRBV6-1 combines with J gene TRBJ2-2; the D gene is possibly TRBD2 (5 bases). The germline CDR1 and CDR2 sequences are MNHNS and SASEGT. The CDR3 consists of 16 residues. V lost 0 bases, J lost 6 bases, and 14 bases lay in between. This CDR3 is CASSEAQLAFPGELFF. The DNA of the CDR3 is TGTGCCAGCAGTGAAGCGCAGCTAGCTTTCCCCGGGGAGCTGTTTTTT.

This clonotype was seen once. The chain combines TRBV7-4 with TRBJ1-5; no clear D. The V gene's germline CDR1 is SGHVT and CDR2 SQSDAQ. Trimming left V 3 bases short and J 0 bases short, with 21 bases between. The CDR3 has 19 residues. The DNA of the CDR3 is TGTGCCAGCAGCTTGGGTCCCCCATTGGTGGGATATAGCAATCAGCCCCAGCATTTT. Translation gives CASSLGPPLVGYSNQPQHF.

The rearrangement uses TRBV20-1 and TRBJ2-5; unclear D gene. Germline V lookup: CDR1 DFQATT, CDR2 SNEGSKA (reference sequence). The CDR3 contains 14 residues. Trimming stripped 0 bases from V and 2 bases from J, with 10 bases between. CDR3 sequence (DNA): TGCAGTGCTAGAGAAGGTATTGGTCAAGAGACCCAGTACTTC. Amino acid sequence: CSAREGIGQETQYF.

The rearrangement links TRBV18 to TRBJ2-1, with 11 bases matching TRBD2. CDR3 length: 14 residues. The trim removed 6 bases at V and 3 bases at J, leaving 1 base unmatched. Per the germline V gene, CDR1 is KGHSH and CDR2 is LQKENI. The CDR3 DNA is TGTGCCAGCTCGACTAGCGGGGTCTACAATGAGCAGTTCTTC. Amino acids: CASSTSGVYNEQFF.

This clonotype was observed a few times. J is TRBJ1-1 and V is TRBV7-8, with D maybe TRBD1 (5 bases). CDR3 length: 18 amino acids. CDR1 and CDR2 (germline): SGHVS, FQNEAQ. V gave up 1 base and J gave up 3 bases, with 21 bases separating them. For the CDR3, the DNA is TGTGCCAGCAGCTTAGGATCGCACAGGACGACGGTGGACACTGAAGCTTTCTTT. Its translation: CASSLGSHRTTVDTEAFF.

In this sample, this clonotype turned up a few times. The J gene is TRBJ1-2, the V gene TRBV5-1; tentatively, D is TRBD1 (5 bases). Germline CDR1 reads SGHRS; CDR2 reads YFSETQ. V lost 3 bases to trimming and J lost 11 bases, with 17 bases between them. This CDR3 is 13 amino acids long. CDR3 region: CASSSPGTQRYTF. The CDR3, as DNA: TGCGCCAGCAGCTCCCCCGGGACGCAGAGGTACACCTTC. The variable domain in full, completed from reference TRBV5-1 and TRBJ1-2, reads KAGVTQTPRYLIKTRGQQVTLSCSPISGHRSVSWYQQTPGQGLQFLFEYFSETQRNKGNFPGRFSGRQFSNSRSEMNVSTLELGDSALYLCASSSPGTQRYTFGSGTRLTVV.